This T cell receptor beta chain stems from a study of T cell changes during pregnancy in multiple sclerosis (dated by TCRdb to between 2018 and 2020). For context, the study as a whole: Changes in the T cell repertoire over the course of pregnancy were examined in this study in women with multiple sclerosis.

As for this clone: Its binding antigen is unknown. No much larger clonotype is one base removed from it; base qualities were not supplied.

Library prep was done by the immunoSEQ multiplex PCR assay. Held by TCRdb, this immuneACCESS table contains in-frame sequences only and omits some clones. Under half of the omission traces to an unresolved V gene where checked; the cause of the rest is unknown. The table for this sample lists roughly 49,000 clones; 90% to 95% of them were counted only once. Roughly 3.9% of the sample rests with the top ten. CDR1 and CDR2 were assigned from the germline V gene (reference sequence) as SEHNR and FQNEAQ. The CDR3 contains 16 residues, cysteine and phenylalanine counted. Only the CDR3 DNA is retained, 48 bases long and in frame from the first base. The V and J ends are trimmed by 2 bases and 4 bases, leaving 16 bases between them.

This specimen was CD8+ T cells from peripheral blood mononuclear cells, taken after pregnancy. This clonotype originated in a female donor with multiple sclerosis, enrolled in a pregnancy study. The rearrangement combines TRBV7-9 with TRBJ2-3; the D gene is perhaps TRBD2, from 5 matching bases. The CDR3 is CASSLIEGEGPDTQYF. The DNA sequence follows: TGTGCCAGCAGCTTAATTGAGGGAGAGGGCCCAGATACGCAGTATTTT.